This entry concerns a single TCR beta chain. This CDR3 comprises 16 residues. The junction had 12 bases not matched to a gene; V was cut back by 3 bases and J by 8 bases. CDR1 and CDR2 (germline): SGHNT, YYREEE (reference sequence). These data originate in a study of blood T cell repertoires in COVID-19. Study as a whole: The United States, Italy and Spain provided the acute and convalescent COVID-19 samples. Sources were T cells, B-cell-depleted T cells, or PBMCs; the material itself was cDNA or gDNA.

Per the original methods: Amplification of reference gene primers was used by the study to estimate nucleated cell counts. TCRdb's copy holds only in-frame clones and misses some; the assay was immunoSEQ multiplex PCR. The DNA gave D and trimming, while V, J and clone size come from that table. The sample lists 140,000 to 150,000 clones; approximately 85% were seen once. The chain employs TRBV5-4 and TRBJ2-1; 9 bases line up with TRBD1. Sequencing was done on a sample of peripheral blood. The clonotype originates from a woman aged 55-69 years with COVID-19, enrolled during active disease. The CDR3: CASSSPPGQGSYEQFF. DNA of the CDR3: TGTGCCAGCAGCTCACCTCCGGGACAGGGTTCGTATGAGCAGTTCTTC.